The T cell receptor (beta chain) described here comes from a study of T cells after yellow fever vaccination. Findings and limits, study-wide: Researchers report a weaker secondary response that nonetheless peaked faster, day 5 versus 15. Overlap between CD4 and CD8 compartments was detected for a small share of clonotypes. The booster saw the reappearance of most primary-vaccination clones (approximately 96% CD4, less than 90% CD8).

They built TCR cDNA with 5'RACE template switching, a step that put in a universal primer site and UMIs. TCRdb called the 5' RACE reads again in MiXCR, with one record for every CDR3 protein. This sample has a few hundred thousand distinct CDR3 sequences, with around 16% found just once. The CDR3 has 14 amino acids. V was clipped by 3 bases and J by 0 bases, with 8 bases between them. Germline lookup yields CDR1 SGHTA and CDR2 FQGTGA. About this clonotype itself: Its antigen is not identified.

Specimen: PBMCs, collected 5 days after the first yellow fever vaccination. The TCR originated in a man aged 18 to 30 who received the YFV17D yellow fever vaccine. J is TRBJ1-1 and V is TRBV7-3; D may be TRBD1 (6 bases). CDR3 in amino acids: CASSFGQMNTEAFF. DNA of the CDR3: TGTGCCAGCAGCTTCGGACAGATGAACACTGAAGCTTTCTTT.